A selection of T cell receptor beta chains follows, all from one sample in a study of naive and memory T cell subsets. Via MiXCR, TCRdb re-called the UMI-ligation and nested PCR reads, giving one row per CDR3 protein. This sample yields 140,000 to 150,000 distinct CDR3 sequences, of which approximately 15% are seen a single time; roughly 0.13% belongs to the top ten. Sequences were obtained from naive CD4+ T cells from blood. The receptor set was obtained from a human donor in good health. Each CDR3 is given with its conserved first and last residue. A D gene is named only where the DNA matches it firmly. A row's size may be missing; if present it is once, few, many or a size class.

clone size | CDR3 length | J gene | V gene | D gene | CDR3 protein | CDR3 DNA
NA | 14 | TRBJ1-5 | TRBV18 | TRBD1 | CASSPGTAPYPQHF | TGTGCCAGCTCACCAGGGACAGCCCCTTACCCCCAGCATTTT
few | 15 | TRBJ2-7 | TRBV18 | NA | CASSPAGINPYEQYF | TGTGCCAGCTCTCCAGCCGGAATAAACCCCTACGAGCAGTACTTC
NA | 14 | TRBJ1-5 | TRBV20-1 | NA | CSARVGHSNQPQHF | TGCAGTGCTAGAGTTGGCCATAGCAATCAGCCCCAGCATTTT
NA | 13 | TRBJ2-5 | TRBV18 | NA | CVSSPRREETQYF | TGTGTCAGCTCACCACGCAGGGAAGAGACCCAGTACTTC
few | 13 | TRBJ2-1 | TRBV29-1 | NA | CSDLTGTYNEQFF | TGCAGCGACCTGACCGGGACCTACAATGAGCAGTTCTTC
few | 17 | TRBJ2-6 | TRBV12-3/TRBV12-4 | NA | CASSSPTYRSGANVLTF | TGTGCCAGCAGTTCCCCGACTTACCGCTCTGGGGCCAACGTCCTGACTTTC
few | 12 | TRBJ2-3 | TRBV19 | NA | CASSIASGTQYF | TGTGCCAGTAGTATAGCTTCGGGAACGCAGTATTTT
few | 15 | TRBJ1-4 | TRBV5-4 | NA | CASSSDDRFNEKLFF | TGTGCCAGCAGCTCAGATGACAGATTTAATGAAAAACTGTTTTTT
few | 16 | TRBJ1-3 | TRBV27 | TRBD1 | CASRVTGADSGNTIYF | TGTGCCAGCAGAGTAACAGGGGCGGACTCTGGAAACACCATATATTTT
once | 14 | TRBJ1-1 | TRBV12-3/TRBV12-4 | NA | CASSPLLVGTEAFF | TGTGCCAGCAGTCCCCTACTGGTGGGGACTGAAGCTTTCTTT
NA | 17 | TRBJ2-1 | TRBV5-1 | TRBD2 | CASSLVLRGRANGEQFF | TGCGCCAGCAGCTTGGTGTTGCGCGGGAGGGCGAATGGTGAGCAGTTCTTC
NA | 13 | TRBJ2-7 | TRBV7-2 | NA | CASSQAGPYEQYF | TGTGCCAGCAGCCAAGCTGGCCCCTACGAGCAGTACTTC
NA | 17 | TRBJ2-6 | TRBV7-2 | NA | CASSLVQIPSGANVLTF | TGTGCCAGCAGCTTAGTGCAGATTCCCTCTGGGGCCAACGTCCTGACTTTC
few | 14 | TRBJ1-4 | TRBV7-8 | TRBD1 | CASSRQGRNEKLFF | TGTGCCAGCAGCCGACAGGGGAGAAATGAAAAACTGTTTTTT
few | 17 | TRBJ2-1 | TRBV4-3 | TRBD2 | CASSQVLAGGAYNEQFF | TGCGCCAGCAGCCAAGTCCTAGCGGGAGGAGCCTACAATGAGCAGTTCTTC
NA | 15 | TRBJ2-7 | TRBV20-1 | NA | CSAEPVATGSEEQYF | TGCAGTGCTGAACCCGTTGCCACGGGTTCGGAAGAGCAGTACTTC
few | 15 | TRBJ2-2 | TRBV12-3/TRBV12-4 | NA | CASSLRDTNTGELFF | TGTGCCAGCAGTTTGCGGGACACGAACACCGGGGAGCTGTTTTTT
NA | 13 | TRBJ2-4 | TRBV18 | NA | CASSQEGGLKKDF | TGTGCCAGCTCACAAGAGGGGGGACTCAAAAAGGATTTC
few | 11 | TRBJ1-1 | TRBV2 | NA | CASKENTEAFF | TGTGCCAGCAAAGAGAACACTGAAGCTTTCTTT
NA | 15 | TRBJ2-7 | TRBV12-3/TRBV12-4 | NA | CASSPRAERTYEQYF | TGTGCCAGCAGTCCCCGCGCAGAGCGAACCTACGAGCAGTACTTC
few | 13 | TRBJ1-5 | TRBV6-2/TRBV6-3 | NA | CASSLGRHQPQHF | TGTGCCAGCAGTCTAGGCCGCCATCAGCCCCAGCATTTT
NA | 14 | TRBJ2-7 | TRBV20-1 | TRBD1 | CSASRDSIPYEQYF | TGCAGTGCTAGTCGGGACAGTATACCCTACGAGCAGTACTTC
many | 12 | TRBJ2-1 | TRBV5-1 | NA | CASSQADNEQFF | TGCGCCAGCAGCCAAGCGGACAACGAGCAGTTCTTC
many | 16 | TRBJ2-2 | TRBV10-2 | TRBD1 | CASSIGLQGAAGELFF | TGCGCCAGCAGTATAGGGTTACAGGGGGCGGCCGGGGAGCTGTTTTTT
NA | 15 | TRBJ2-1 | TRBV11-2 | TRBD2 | CASSFGTSVYNEQFF | TGTGCCAGCAGCTTTGGGACTAGCGTTTACAATGAGCAGTTCTTC